The clone carrying this TCR beta chain was picked up many times. Its specificity is unknown. This entry belongs to a study of T cells in Graves' hyperthyroidism and ophthalmopathy. If no ophthalmopathy progression occurred within 18 months, Graves' hyperthyroidism was stable. Lactation, pregnancy, other autoimmune disease or uncontrolled infection led to exclusion of patients. Clinical symptoms, serum thyroxine and TRAb, thyroid ultrasound and orbital computed tomography together formed the diagnostic basis. The CDR3 length is 16 residues. Losses at the gene ends were 2 bases for V and 7 bases for J; bases not matched to a gene: 12. Study-level findings and limits: Blood also contained most expanded thyroid clonotypes above 0.001.

The source material, RNA transcripts, was used to amplify TCR beta CDR3 regions. With the HTBI primer set, the TCR CDR3 went through a first round of RT-PCR. TCRdb passed the multiplex PCR reads through MiXCR, listing each CDR3 protein once. The sample contains roughly 420,000 distinct CDR3 sequences, roughly an eighth of which appear only once. Sample: blood. This receptor was taken from a woman aged 18-30 years with Graves' hyperthyroidism. The rearrangement joins TRBV12-3 or TRBV12-4 to TRBJ2-5, with TRBD2 identical over 8 bases. CDR3 DNA sequence: TGTGCCAGCAGTTTAATTCAGCGGGCCAGCGGGGGGACCCAGTACTTC. It encodes CASSLIQRASGGTQYF.